This TCR beta chain appears in the sequencing data of a study of radiation and T cells in renal cell carcinoma. Germline lookup yields CDR1 MDHEN and CDR2 SYDVKM. V lost 2 bases to trimming and J lost 12 bases, with 13 bases between them. This CDR3 contains 12 residues. Time point noted: baseline pretreatment blood. The sample's treatment: 15 Gy SBRT to primary tumor, nephrectomy 4 weeks later. After SBRT, blood was collected at 2 and 4 weeks, plus baseline. Profiled with immunoSEQ multiplex PCR; TCRdb holds only in-frame clones, not every one. The sample has 20,000 to 25,000 clones, 80% seen once. Regarding the study as a whole: Pretreatment tumor biopsies were lacking, so baseline clonotypes are unknown.

Details on this clone: Its antigen remains unknown.

The chain recombines TRBV28 with TRBJ1-1; D is perhaps TRBD1 (5 bases). The TCR was taken from a man aged 55 to 69 with renal cell carcinoma. The source material was blood, sampled from a patient whose treatment included radiotherapy and nephrectomy. The CDR3 bases are TGTGCCAGCAGTTTAGGGGCTGTCGCGTCTTTCTTT. It encodes CASSLGAVASFF.